The 23 T cell receptor beta chains listed next were all sequenced from one sample in a study of blood T cell repertoires in COVID-19. Using immunoSEQ multiplex PCR, the repertoire was profiled, and TCRdb retains in-frame clones only, with some absent. The sample shows 220,000 or so clones, 85% to 90% of them seen only once. Sequenced input: peripheral blood. These receptors were collected from a woman between 50 and 59 years old with COVID-19, enrolled during active disease.

CDR3 nucleotides: TGTGCCAGCAGCTTGTCTTCGGGACAGGGGGCGAATCAGCCCCAGCATTTT. Amino acids: CASSLSSGQGANQPQHF. V is TRBV5-6 and J is TRBJ1-5; TRBD1 agrees at 12 bases. Germline lookup yields CDR1 SGHDT and CDR2 YYEEEE. With V trimmed by 1 base and J by 4 bases, 6 bases remained unmatched. The CDR3 consists of 17 residues.

This chain joins TRBV11-2 and TRBJ1-2, with 9 bases lining up with TRBD1. Germline V gene sequence: CDR1 SGHAT, CDR2 FQNNGV. Trimming at V came to 0 bases and at J to 8 bases, leaving 16 bases not matched to a gene. This CDR3 contains 18 residues. CDR3: CASSLDPSPGQGSWGYTF. Written as DNA, the CDR3 is TGTGCCAGCAGCTTAGACCCAAGTCCGGGACAGGGATCATGGGGCTACACCTTC.

This clone was observed once. V is TRBV15 and J is TRBJ1-5; D not certain. The germline CDR1 and CDR2 sequences are LNHNV and YYDKDF (reference sequence). V dropped 5 bases and J dropped 4 bases, with 18 bases sitting between them. The CDR3 spans 16 residues. As DNA, the CDR3 is TGTGCCACCAGCGAGAACCCCACCCTTTCTAATCAGCCCCAGCATTTT. It codes for CATSENPTLSNQPQHF.

The rearrangement joins TRBV7-2 to TRBJ2-3; 10 bases align to TRBD2. Germline lookup yields CDR1 SGHTA and CDR2 FQGNSA. V lost 6 bases to trimming and J lost 5 bases; unmatched junction nucleotides: 8. The CDR3 runs 15 residues. CDR3 protein: CASSHSGGLVDTQYF. The DNA of the CDR3 is TGTGCCAGCAGTCATAGCGGGGGGTTGGTAGATACGCAGTATTTT.

The CDR3 sequence: CASSLPGLIHNEQFF. The CDR3 bases are TGCGCCAGCAGCTTACCGGGACTGATTCACAATGAGCAGTTCTTC. The chain combines TRBV5-1 with TRBJ2-1; tentatively, D is TRBD2 (6 bases). The CDR3 totals 15 residues. The germline gives CDR1 SGHRS, CDR2 YFSETQ. Trimming took 2 bases from V and 5 from J, leaving 14 bases between them.

This clone was found once. This chain's CDR3 is CASSQENTGYTF. CDR3 in DNA: TGCGCCAGCAGCCAAGAGAACACTGGCTACACCTTC. The rearrangement links TRBV4-1 to TRBJ1-2; no reliable D call. CDR3 length equals 12 residues. Trimming left V 0 bases short and J 7 bases short, with 6 bases between. CDR1 MGHRA and CDR2 YSYEKL come from the germline V gene.

This rearrangement joins TRBV11-2 to TRBJ1-1; D might be TRBD1 (6 bases). In germline, CDR1 is SGHAT, CDR2 FQNNGV. The V end was cut by 5 bases, the J end by 2 bases, with 18 bases between. The CDR3 loop spans 16 amino acids. In DNA, the CDR3 is TGTGCCAGCAGCCAGGTGGGGGGGCGTCTCAACACTGAAGCTTTCTTT. Protein product: CASSQVGGRLNTEAFF.

The chain employs TRBV7-6 and TRBJ2-3, with 11 bases identical to TRBD2. There are 16 residues in the CDR3. Germline trimming cut 5 bases from V and 1 base from J; bases unmatched to any gene: 5. In germline, CDR1 is SGHVS, CDR2 FNYEAQ. CDR3 loop: CASSLPTSGGTDTQYF. For the CDR3, the DNA is TGTGCCAGCAGCCTACCGACTAGCGGGGGCACAGATACGCAGTATTTT.

The chain recombines TRBV11-2 with TRBJ2-2; D possibly corresponds to TRBD1 (5 bases). Trimming removed 4 bases at V and 4 bases at J, with 22 bases between. From germline, CDR1 is SGHAT and CDR2 FQNNGV. The CDR3 consists of 18 residues. CDR3 loop: CASSSLLRARAPTGELFF. As DNA, the CDR3 is TGTGCCAGCAGCTCCCTCCTCCGAGCCAGGGCCCCCACCGGGGAGCTGTTTTTT.

In this sample, this clone turned up a few times. The chain uses TRBV18 and TRBJ2-1, with 8 bases identical to TRBD1. V lost 2 bases to trimming and J lost 4 bases; unmatched junction nucleotides: 7. Germline-derived CDR1 and CDR2 are KGHSH and LQKENI. The CDR3 is made up of 16 amino acids. CDR3 region: CASSPTNGQGYNEQFF. CDR3 nucleotide sequence: TGTGCCAGCTCACCAACAAACGGACAGGGATACAATGAGCAGTTCTTC.

This chain uses TRBV30 with TRBJ2-5; 7 nucleotides line up with TRBD2. This CDR3 is 14 amino acids long. The trim removed 5 bases at V and 3 bases at J, leaving 9 bases unmatched. Germline-derived CDR1 and CDR2 are GTSNPN and SVGIG (reference sequence). The CDR3 sequence: CAWGPVGTKETQYF. The CDR3 region has the DNA TGTGCCTGGGGACCTGTTGGGACTAAAGAGACCCAGTACTTC.

There are a few counts of this clone. The gene calls are TRBV19 and TRBJ1-1, with a weak D call TRBD1 (6 bases). Deletions cut 0 bases from V and 1 base from J, with 12 bases between. From germline, CDR1 is LNHDA and CDR2 SQIVND (reference sequence). CDR3 length: 16 residues. DNA for the CDR3: TGTGCCAGTAGTATAGACTCTCGACAGGCGAACACTGAAGCTTTCTTT. Its protein is CASSIDSRQANTEAFF.

This chain joins TRBV6-2 or TRBV6-3 and TRBJ1-2, with 8 positions matching TRBD1. The CDR3 is 15 amino acids. From germline, CDR1 is MNHEY and CDR2 SVGEGT. J gave up 8 bases and V 4 bases, and 12 bases lay outside the gene matches. CDR3 DNA sequence: TGTGCCAGCAGTTCAAGAGGGACAGGAACAGGGGGCTACACCTTC. It encodes CASSSRGTGTGGYTF.

The rearrangement uses TRBV29-1 and TRBJ2-2; TRBD1 aligns across 8 bases. Germline V CDR1 and CDR2: SQVTM, ANQGSEA. The trim removed 6 bases at V and 6 bases at J, leaving 3 bases unmatched. The CDR3 has 12 amino acids. The CDR3 DNA reads TGCAGCGTAACAGGGGGTTCCGGGGAGCTGTTTTTT. It is translated as CSVTGGSGELFF.

As for this clone: Other DNA variants within this sample encode the same CDR3. This chain links TRBV10-3 with TRBJ1-5, with unresolved D. V gave up 2 bases and J gave up 2 bases, with 13 bases separating them. CDR1 is ENHRY, CDR2 SYGVKD, per germline. The CDR3 has 16 residues. The CDR3 loop is CAISESLGGGNQPQHF. The CDR3 DNA follows: TGTGCCATCAGTGAGAGTTTGGGAGGCGGCAATCAGCCCCAGCATTTT.

This rearrangement joins TRBV24-1 to TRBJ2-3; TRBD1 aligns across 8 bases. V dropped 3 bases and J dropped 2; count of bases not matched to a gene: 6. There are 16 residues in the CDR3. Germline V gene lookup returns CDR1 KGHDR and CDR2 SFDVKD. In DNA form, the CDR3 reads TGTGCCACCAGTGATATACCGGGACAGGTCACAGATACGCAGTATTTT. Translation gives CATSDIPGQVTDTQYF.

This CDR3 is CATSDPLTGTPNEQFF. The CDR3 nucleotides are TGTGCCACCAGTGACCCGCTGACAGGTACCCCGAATGAGCAGTTCTTC. The chain is built from TRBV24-1 and TRBJ2-1, with D maybe TRBD1 (6 bases). CDR3 length equals 16 residues. Germline values: CDR1 KGHDR, CDR2 SFDVKD. V was cut by 4 bases and J by 7 bases, with 19 bases left in between.

The chain has TRBV30 and TRBJ1-2, with D perhaps matching TRBD1 (6 bases). The CDR3 has 15 residues. In germline, CDR1 is GTSNPN, CDR2 SVGIG (reference sequence). The V and J ends lost 1 base and 6 bases respectively, with 18 bases between them. The CDR3 DNA follows: TGTGCCTGGAGTGGGGGGCGGAGGACGTCCGATGGCTACACCTTC. This gives the protein CAWSGGRRTSDGYTF.

The chain joins TRBV2 to TRBJ1-5; D is undetermined. V lost 5 bases and J lost 0, with 8 bases in between. The CDR3 loop spans 14 amino acids. Germline values: CDR1 SNHLY, CDR2 FYNNEI. The DNA for the CDR3 is TGTGCCAGCAGTACCGGGTTTAGCAATCAGCCCCAGCATTTT. Protein: CASSTGFSNQPQHF.

This chain uses TRBV14 with TRBJ1-4; tentatively, D is TRBD1 (6 bases). The CDR3 consists of 16 residues. CDR1 and CDR2 (germline): SGHDN, FVKESK. V was cut by 3 bases and J by 1 base, with 12 bases left in between. CDR3 DNA sequence: TGTGCCAGCAGCCAGAACAGGGTGCAAACTAATGAAAAACTGTTTTTT. It yields the protein CASSQNRVQTNEKLFF.

The V and J genes are TRBV27 and TRBJ2-2; 7 bases are a match to TRBD1. Germline loops: CDR1 MNHEY, CDR2 SMNVEV (reference sequence). CDR3 length: 13 amino acids. Losses at the gene ends were 8 bases for V and 5 bases for J; bases not matched to a gene: 5. The CDR3 nucleotides read TGTGCCAGCGGCCCAGGGGGTACCGGGGAGCTGTTTTTT. Its translation: CASGPGGTGELFF.

This chain's CDR3 is CASSLAGLAGETQYF. Written as DNA, the CDR3 is TGCGCCAGCAGCTTGGCCGGACTAGCCGGAGAGACCCAGTACTTC. V and J are TRBV5-1 and TRBJ2-5; TRBD2 matches 8 bases. This CDR3 has 15 amino acids. Germline V gives CDR1 SGHRS, CDR2 YFSETQ. The J segment lost 4 bases and the V segment lost 0 bases, leaving 5 bases of the junction unmatched. The complete variable domain, with remaining parts taken from reference TRBV5-1 and TRBJ2-5, reads KAGVTQTPRYLIKTRGQQVTLSCSPISGHRSVSWYQQTPGQGLQFLFEYFSETQRNKGNFPGRFSGRQFSNSRSEMNVSTLELGDSALYLCASSLAGLAGETQYFGPGTRLLVL.

The V and J genes are TRBV4-3 and TRBJ2-3, with TRBD2 as a possible D gene (6 bases). The CDR3 consists of 17 residues. Germline CDR1 LGHNA, CDR2 YSLEER. Trimming took 5 bases from V and 11 from J, leaving 29 bases between them. The CDR3 coding sequence is TGCGCCAGCAGCTTAAACTTACCGGGACTCTCCGAGGTTGAGCAGTATTTT. Its protein is CASSLNLPGLSEVEQYF.